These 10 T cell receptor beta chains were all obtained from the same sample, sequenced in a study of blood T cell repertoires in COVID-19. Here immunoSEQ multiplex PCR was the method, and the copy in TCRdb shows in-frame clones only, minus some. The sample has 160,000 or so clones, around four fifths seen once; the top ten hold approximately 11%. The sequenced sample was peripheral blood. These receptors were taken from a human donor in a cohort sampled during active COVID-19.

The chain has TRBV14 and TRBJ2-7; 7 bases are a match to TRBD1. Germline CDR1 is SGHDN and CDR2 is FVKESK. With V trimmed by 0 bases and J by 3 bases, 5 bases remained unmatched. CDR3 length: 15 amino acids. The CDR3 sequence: CASSQETGSRYEQYF. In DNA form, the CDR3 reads TGTGCCAGCAGCCAAGAGACAGGGAGTCGCTACGAGCAGTACTTC.

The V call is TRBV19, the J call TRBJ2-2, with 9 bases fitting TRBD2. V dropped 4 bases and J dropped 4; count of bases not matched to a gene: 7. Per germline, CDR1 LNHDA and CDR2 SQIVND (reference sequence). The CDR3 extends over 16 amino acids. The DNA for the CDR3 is TGTGCCAGTAGTAGAGCGGGGGGAGGTGTCACCGGGGAGCTGTTTTTT. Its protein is CASSRAGGGVTGELFF.

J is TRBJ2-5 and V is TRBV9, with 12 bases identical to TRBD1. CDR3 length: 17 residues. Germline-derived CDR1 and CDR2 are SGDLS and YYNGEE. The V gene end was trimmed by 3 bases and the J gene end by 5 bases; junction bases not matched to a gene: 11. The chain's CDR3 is CASSAETGTGGLETQYF. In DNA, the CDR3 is TGTGCCAGCAGCGCGGAAACCGGGACAGGGGGCTTGGAGACCCAGTACTTC.

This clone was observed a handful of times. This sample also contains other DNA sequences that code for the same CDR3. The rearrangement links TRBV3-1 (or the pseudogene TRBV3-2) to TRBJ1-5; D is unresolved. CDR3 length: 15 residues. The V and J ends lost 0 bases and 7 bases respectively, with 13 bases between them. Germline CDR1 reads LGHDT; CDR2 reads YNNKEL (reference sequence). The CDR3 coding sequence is TGTGCCAGCAGCCAAGATCATGCGGGTGGCCAGCCCCAGCATTTT. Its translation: CASSQDHAGGQPQHF.

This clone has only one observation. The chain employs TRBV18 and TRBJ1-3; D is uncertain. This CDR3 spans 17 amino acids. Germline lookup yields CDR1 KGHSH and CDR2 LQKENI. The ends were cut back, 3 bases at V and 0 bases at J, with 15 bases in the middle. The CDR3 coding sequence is TGTGCCAGCTCACCGATTAGTTTGGTAAACTCTGGAAACACCATATATTTT. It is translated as CASSPISLVNSGNTIYF.

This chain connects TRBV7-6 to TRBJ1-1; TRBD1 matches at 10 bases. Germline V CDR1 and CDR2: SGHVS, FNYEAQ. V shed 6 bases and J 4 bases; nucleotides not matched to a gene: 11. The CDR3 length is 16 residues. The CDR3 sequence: CASSLGQGSDGTEAFF. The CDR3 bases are TGTGCCAGCAGTTTGGGACAGGGGTCCGATGGCACTGAAGCTTTCTTT.

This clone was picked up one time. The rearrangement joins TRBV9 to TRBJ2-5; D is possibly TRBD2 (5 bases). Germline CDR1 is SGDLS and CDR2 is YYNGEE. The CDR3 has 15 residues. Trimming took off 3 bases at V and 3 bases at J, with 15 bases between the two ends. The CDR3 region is CASSASGYPEETQYF. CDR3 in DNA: TGTGCCAGCAGCGCCTCGGGATATCCGGAAGAGACCCAGTACTTC.

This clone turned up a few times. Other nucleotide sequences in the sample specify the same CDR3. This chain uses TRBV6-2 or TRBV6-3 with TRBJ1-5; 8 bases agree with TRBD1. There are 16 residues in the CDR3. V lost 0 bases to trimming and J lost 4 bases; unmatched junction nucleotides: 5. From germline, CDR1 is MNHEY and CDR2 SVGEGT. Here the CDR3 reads CASSYSGRGPNQPQHF. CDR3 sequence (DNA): TGTGCCAGCAGTTACTCGGGCAGGGGGCCGAATCAGCCCCAGCATTTT.

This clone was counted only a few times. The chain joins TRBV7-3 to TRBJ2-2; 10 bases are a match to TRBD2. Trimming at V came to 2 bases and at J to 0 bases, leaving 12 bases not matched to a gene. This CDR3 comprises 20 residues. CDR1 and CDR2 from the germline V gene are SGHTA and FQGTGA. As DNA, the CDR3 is TGTGCCAGCAGCTTATCAGGTCAACTAGCGGGAACCTCGAACACCGGGGAGCTGTTTTTT. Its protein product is CASSLSGQLAGTSNTGELFF.

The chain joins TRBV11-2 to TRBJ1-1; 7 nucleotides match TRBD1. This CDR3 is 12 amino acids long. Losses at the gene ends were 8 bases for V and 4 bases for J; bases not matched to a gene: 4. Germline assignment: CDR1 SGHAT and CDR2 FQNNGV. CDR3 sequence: CASHQGGTEAFF. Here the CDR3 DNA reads TGTGCCAGCCACCAGGGGGGCACTGAAGCTTTCTTT.